This T cell receptor beta chain was sequenced during a study of T cells expressing NK-cell markers. Study as a whole: Obtained from sorted CD3+CD56+NKG2C+, CD3+CD56+NKG2C- and CD3+CD56-NKG2C+ T cells were the TCR beta repertoires. The authors sequenced eight donors, of whom seven were HCMV-seropositive and one was seronegative. Points from the study as a whole: In several donors, dominant CD3+CD56+NKG2C+ clones formed roughly 1.0-7.5% of CD8+ cells.

For this clonotype: Its antigen is undetermined.

Germline CDR1 SEHNR, CDR2 FQNEAQ (reference sequence). CDR3 size: 15 residues. TCR beta libraries carry UMIs added by 5'RACE template switching. Reanalyzing the 5' RACE reads, TCRdb keeps one entry per CDR3 protein, without DNA. Reported are 25,000 to 35,000 distinct CDR3 sequences; the ten largest clones contain 50% to 75%. V and J are TRBV7-9 and TRBJ2-7; there is no DNA to check the TCRdb D call of TRBD1. This TCR was recovered from a woman between 18 and 70 years old in good health. The sequenced sample consisted of blood T cells: a sorted CD56 or NKG2C T cell subset, CD4+ or CD8+ T cells, or bulk PBMC T cells (not recorded which). The CDR3: CASSDTGQQVYEQYF.